The sequence of this TCR beta chain was determined in a study of shared clonotypes between healthy human individuals. The ends were cut back, 9 bases at V and 3 bases at J, with 18 bases in the middle. CDR3 length: 15 residues. The V gene's germline CDR1 is MNHEY and CDR2 SMNVEV (reference sequence). Clones were read by immunoSEQ multiplex PCR, and TCRdb kept only the in-frame ones, dropping some. The data show roughly 2.2 million clones, roughly 92% seen once. This clonotype was sampled from a man aged 18-30 years in good health. Some clones in this sample may be carry-over from other donors' samples. V and J are TRBV27 and TRBJ2-4; D is undetermined. The sequenced sample consisted of naive CD4+ T cells from PBMCs. Subset denoted: CD45RA+ positively selected. DNA of the CDR3: TGTGCCAGTTCCAGGCAGGAAGGTGACAAAAACATTCAGTACTTC. Protein: CASSRQEGDKNIQYF.